The entry below gives a single T cell receptor beta chain sequence along with its context. Its cognate antigen is unknown. Trimming shortened V by 5 bases and J by 1 base, and 6 bases separated the two germline ends. This CDR3 spans 14 amino acids. CDR1 LNHDA and CDR2 SQIVND come from the germline V gene (reference sequence). The sample originates from a study of T cell repertoires and Cas9 in healthy adults. Study-level information: CD4 and CD8 compartments: SpCas9-reactive T cells profiled for potency, cytotoxicity, lineage. Study observations and caveats: Reportedly, SpCas9-reactive effector T cell proliferation and function were mitigated by SpCas9-reactive Tregs in vitro.

Profiling relied on immunoSEQ multiplex PCR, and the TCRdb table lists in-frame clones only, not all of them. Altogether approximately 14,000 clones are present, roughly nine tenths being singletons, with the ten largest covering approximately 2%. The sequenced sample was Tregs (CD4+, CD25+, CD127-, CD137-, CD154-) from PBMCs; culture status not recorded. The chain couples TRBV19 to TRBJ2-6, with D unresolved. This clonotype originated in a human donor in good health. CDR3 coding DNA: TGTGCCAGTAGTCCCTGGTCTGGGGCCAACGTCCTGACTTTC. It codes for CASSPWSGANVLTF.